Below are 17 T cell receptor beta chains sequenced from a single sample in a study of blood T cell repertoires in COVID-19 (dated by TCRdb to the early 2020s). Receptor libraries were prepared by the immunoSEQ multiplex PCR assay. The source is immuneACCESS, and TCRdb retained only in-frame sequences with V and J called. Part of the clones is not carried over; for the studies checked, unresolved V genes explain less than half of this, and the remainder is unexplained. In all, the sample holds tens of thousands of clones, and around nine tenths of those were seen once. The top ten hold about 15% of the sample. The sample taken for sequencing was peripheral blood. The receptor source for this set is a man in his 70s with active or convalescent COVID-19.

The rearrangement links TRBV28 to TRBJ1-1; the D is unclear. Germline-derived CDR1 and CDR2 are MDHEN and SYDVKM. The CDR3 has 13 residues. The V end was cut by 5 bases, the J end by 5 bases, with 12 bases between. This CDR3 reads CASSGRGGTEAFF. In DNA, the CDR3 is TGTGCCAGCAGTGGCCGTGGAGGGACTGAAGCTTTCTTT.

This clone appeared a single time. The rearrangement links TRBV14 to TRBJ2-1, with 7 bases matching TRBD1. Germline CDR1 and CDR2: SGHDN and FVKESK. The CDR3 is 15 residues long. Unmatched junction bases numbered 8, after V lost 1 base and J lost 8 bases. The CDR3 sequence: CASSQVPQGRHEQFF. The CDR3 nucleotides read TGTGCCAGCAGCCAAGTCCCACAGGGGAGACATGAGCAGTTCTTC.

The gene calls are TRBV2 and TRBJ2-1, with 8 bases lining up with TRBD1. This CDR3 has 15 residues. V lost 6 bases to trimming and J lost 4 bases; unmatched junction nucleotides: 8. The germline gives CDR1 SNHLY, CDR2 FYNNEI. This CDR3 reads CASRTDRGGYNEQFF. As DNA, the CDR3 is TGTGCCAGCAGAACCGACAGGGGTGGATACAATGAGCAGTTCTTC.

The chain links TRBV28 to TRBJ2-7; possible D gene TRBD1, 6 bases. This CDR3 has 11 amino acids. V lost 9 bases and J lost 2, with 8 bases in between. Germline assignment: CDR1 MDHEN and CDR2 SYDVKM. CDR3 DNA sequence: TGTGCCAGTGGGACACCCTACGAGCAGTACTTC. It specifies CASGTPYEQYF.

The chain uses TRBV28 and TRBJ1-6; a possible D gene is TRBD1 (5 bases). The germline CDR1 and CDR2 sequences are MDHEN and SYDVKM. The CDR3 is made up of 13 amino acids. V shed 3 bases and J shed 14 bases, with 14 bases lying between them. Here the CDR3 reads CASSFGGSPTLHF. DNA of the CDR3: TGTGCCAGCAGTTTCGGGGGAAGTCCAACCCTCCACTTT.

CDR3 in amino acids: CASSPGLAVTNEQFF. The CDR3 nucleotides are TGTGCCAGTAGTCCGGGACTAGCGGTAACTAATGAGCAGTTCTTC. The genes are TRBV19 and TRBJ2-1, with 11 positions matching TRBD2. J gave up 7 bases and V 5 bases, and 7 bases lay outside the gene matches. Germline CDR1 LNHDA, CDR2 SQIVND (reference sequence). The CDR3 extends over 15 amino acids.

The chain recombines TRBV9 with TRBJ1-3, with D possibly being TRBD1 (5 bases). V was cut by 2 bases and J by 4 bases, with 10 bases left in between. The CDR3 runs to 14 residues. CDR1 SGDLS and CDR2 YYNGEE come from the germline V gene. Here the CDR3 DNA reads TGTGCCAGCAGCGTTGGCACAGGCGGAAACACCATATATTTT. It yields the protein CASSVGTGGNTIYF.

The chain links TRBV30 to TRBJ1-6; D gene unclear. CDR1 is GTSNPN and CDR2 is SVGIG in the germline V gene (reference sequence). V was pared by 2 bases and J by 7 bases, with 9 bases between. This CDR3 is 13 amino acids long. The DNA for the CDR3 is TGTGCCTGGAGTATTTTACAGAATTCACCCCTCCACTTT. This translates into CAWSILQNSPLHF.

The rearrangement uses TRBV18 and TRBJ2-1; 14 bases are a match to TRBD2. V gave up 5 bases and J gave up 0 bases; unmatched junction bases: 12. The CDR3 extends over 20 amino acids. Looked up from germline, CDR1 is KGHSH and CDR2 is LQKENI. The CDR3 DNA is TGTGCCAGCTCATGGGGTCGGACTAGCGGGAGGCCGAGCTCCTACAATGAGCAGTTCTTC. Protein: CASSWGRTSGRPSSYNEQFF.

The chain links TRBV6-1 to TRBJ2-2; a possible D gene is TRBD1 (5 bases). In germline, CDR1 is MNHNS, CDR2 SASEGT. Trimming removed 0 bases at V and 3 bases at J, with 11 bases between. The CDR3 contains 16 residues. CDR3 bases: TGTGCCAGCAGTGAAGCGGAGTACAGGTACACCGGGGAGCTGTTTTTT. This encodes CASSEAEYRYTGELFF.

The chain links TRBV18 to TRBJ1-3; TRBD1 agrees at 8 bases. The germline V gene encodes CDR1 KGHSH and CDR2 LQKENI. J lost 2 bases, V lost 6 bases, and 6 bases had no gene match. The CDR3 is made up of 15 amino acids. The CDR3 here is CASSTETGAGNTIYF. For the CDR3, the DNA is TGTGCCAGCTCTACAGAGACAGGGGCTGGAAACACCATATATTTT.

The chain links TRBV19 to TRBJ2-1; 8 nucleotides line up with TRBD2. J gave up 6 bases and V 6 bases, and 7 bases lay outside the gene matches. The germline CDR1 and CDR2 sequences are LNHDA and SQIVND (reference sequence). The CDR3 extends over 14 amino acids. The CDR3 DNA reads as TGTGCCAGTAGAGTCAGTAGCGGGACCAATGAGCAGTTCTTC. Translated, it gives CASRVSSGTNEQFF.

The genes are TRBV11-2 and TRBJ1-1; D remains ambiguous. CDR1 and CDR2 from the germline V gene are SGHAT and FQNNGV. This CDR3 contains 13 residues. V dropped 7 bases and J dropped 1 base, with 10 bases sitting between them. As DNA, the CDR3 is TGTGCCAGCACCCCCTGGGCGAACACTGAAGCTTTCTTT. Translation gives CASTPWANTEAFF.

This clone is deemed medium-sized. The chain is built from TRBV19 and TRBJ2-1, with 11 positions matching TRBD2. V trimming: 6 bases; J trimming: 3 bases; junction bases outside the gene matches: 7. Germline CDR1 LNHDA, CDR2 SQIVND (reference sequence). The CDR3 runs 16 residues. CDR3 DNA: TGTGCCAGTAGGGATCCACTAGCGGGAGTCTACAATGAGCAGTTCTTC. This encodes CASRDPLAGVYNEQFF.

The chain employs TRBV6-1 and TRBJ1-2; D ambiguous. Germline CDR1 MNHNS, CDR2 SASEGT. V was shortened by 2 bases and J by 3 bases, with 13 bases between the two germline ends. The CDR3 covers 15 residues. CDR3: CASSEIYPSYYGYTF. In DNA, the CDR3 is TGTGCCAGCAGTGAAATTTACCCGAGTTACTATGGCTACACCTTC.

This chain links TRBV11-2 with TRBJ1-6, with 8 positions matching TRBD1. The CDR3 totals 14 residues. CDR1 SGHAT and CDR2 FQNNGV come from the germline V gene. Trimming removed 8 bases from V and 7 bases from J; junction bases left unmatched: 7. The CDR3 loop reads CASSRDRTNSPLHF. CDR3 coding DNA: TGTGCCAGCTCAAGGGACAGGACCAATTCACCCCTCCACTTT.

The CDR3: CASGDSTGHEQYF. CDR3 sequence (DNA): TGTGCCAGCGGAGACTCGACAGGGCACGAGCAGTACTTC. The chain joins TRBV28 to TRBJ2-7; 7 nucleotides line up with TRBD1. Germline loops: CDR1 MDHEN, CDR2 SYDVKM. This CDR3 spans 13 amino acids. The J segment lost 5 bases and the V segment lost 8 bases, leaving 9 bases of the junction unmatched.